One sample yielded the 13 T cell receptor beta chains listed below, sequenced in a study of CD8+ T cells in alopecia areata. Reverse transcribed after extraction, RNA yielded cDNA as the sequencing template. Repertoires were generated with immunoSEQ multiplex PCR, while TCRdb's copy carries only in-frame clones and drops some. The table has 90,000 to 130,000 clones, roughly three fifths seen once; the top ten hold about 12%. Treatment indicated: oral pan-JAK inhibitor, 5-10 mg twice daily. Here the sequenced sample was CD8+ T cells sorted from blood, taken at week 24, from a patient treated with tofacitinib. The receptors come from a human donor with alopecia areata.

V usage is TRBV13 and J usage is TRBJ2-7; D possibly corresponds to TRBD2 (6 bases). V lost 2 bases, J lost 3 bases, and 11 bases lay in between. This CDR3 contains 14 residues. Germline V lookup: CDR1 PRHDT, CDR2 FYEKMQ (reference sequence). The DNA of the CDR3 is TGTGCCAGCAGCTTATGGGGAGCGGGCTACGAGCAGTACTTC. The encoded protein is CASSLWGAGYEQYF.

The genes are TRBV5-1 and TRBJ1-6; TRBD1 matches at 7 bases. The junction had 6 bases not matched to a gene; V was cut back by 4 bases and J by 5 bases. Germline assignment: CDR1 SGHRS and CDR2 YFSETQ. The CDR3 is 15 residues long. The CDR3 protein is CASSDRDRDNSPLHF. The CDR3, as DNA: TGCGCCAGCAGCGACCGGGACAGAGATAATTCACCCCTCCACTTT.

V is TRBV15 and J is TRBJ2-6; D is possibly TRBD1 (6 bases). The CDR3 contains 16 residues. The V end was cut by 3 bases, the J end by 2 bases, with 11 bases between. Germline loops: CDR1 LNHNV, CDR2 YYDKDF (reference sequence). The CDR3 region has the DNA TGTGCCACCAGCAGGTTCACAGGGACTGGGGCCAACGTCCTGACTTTC. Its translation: CATSRFTGTGANVLTF.

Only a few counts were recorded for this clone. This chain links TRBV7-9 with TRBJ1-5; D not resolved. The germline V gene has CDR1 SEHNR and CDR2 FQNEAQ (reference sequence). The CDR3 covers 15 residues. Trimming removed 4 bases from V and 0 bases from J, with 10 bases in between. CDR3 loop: CASSSGENSNQPQHF. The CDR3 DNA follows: TGTGCCAGCAGCTCCGGGGAGAATAGCAATCAGCCCCAGCATTTT.

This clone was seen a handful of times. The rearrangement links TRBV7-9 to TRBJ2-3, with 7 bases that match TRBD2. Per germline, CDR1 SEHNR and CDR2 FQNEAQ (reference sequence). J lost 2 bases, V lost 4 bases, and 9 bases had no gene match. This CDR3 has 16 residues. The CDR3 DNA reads TGTGCCAGCAGCTCTGTTTCTAGGGACTACACAGATACGCAGTATTTT. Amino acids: CASSSVSRDYTDTQYF.

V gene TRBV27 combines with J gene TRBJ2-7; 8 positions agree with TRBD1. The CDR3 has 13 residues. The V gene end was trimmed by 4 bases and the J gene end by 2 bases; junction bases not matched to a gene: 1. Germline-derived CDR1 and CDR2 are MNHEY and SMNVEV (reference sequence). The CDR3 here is CASSWDRTYEQYF. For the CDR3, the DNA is TGTGCCAGCAGTTGGGACAGGACCTACGAGCAGTACTTC.

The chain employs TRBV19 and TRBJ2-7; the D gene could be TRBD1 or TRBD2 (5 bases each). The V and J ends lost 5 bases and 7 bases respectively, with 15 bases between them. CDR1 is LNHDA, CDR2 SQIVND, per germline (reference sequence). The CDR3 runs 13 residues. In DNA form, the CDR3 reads TGTGCCAGTAGTCAACCCGGGACCTGGGAGCAGTACTTC. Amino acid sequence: CASSQPGTWEQYF.

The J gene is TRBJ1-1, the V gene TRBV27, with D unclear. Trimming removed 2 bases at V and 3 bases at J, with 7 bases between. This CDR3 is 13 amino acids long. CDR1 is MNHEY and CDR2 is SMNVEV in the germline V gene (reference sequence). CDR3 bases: TGTGCCAGCAGTTTAGAGGCGTACACTGAAGCTTTCTTT. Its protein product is CASSLEAYTEAFF.

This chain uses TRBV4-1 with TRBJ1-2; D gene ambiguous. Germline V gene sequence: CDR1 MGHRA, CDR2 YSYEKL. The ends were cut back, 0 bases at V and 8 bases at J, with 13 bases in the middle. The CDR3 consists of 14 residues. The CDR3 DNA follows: TGCGCCAGCAGCCAAGATCCGGGAGTAAGCGGCTACACCTTC. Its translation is CASSQDPGVSGYTF.

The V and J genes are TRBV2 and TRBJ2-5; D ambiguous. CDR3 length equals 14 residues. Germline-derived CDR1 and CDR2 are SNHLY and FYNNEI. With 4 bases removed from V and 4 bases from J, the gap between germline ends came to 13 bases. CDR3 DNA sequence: TGTGCCAGCAGTGTGTTGTCGCCCCCAGAGACCCAGTACTTC. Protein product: CASSVLSPPETQYF.

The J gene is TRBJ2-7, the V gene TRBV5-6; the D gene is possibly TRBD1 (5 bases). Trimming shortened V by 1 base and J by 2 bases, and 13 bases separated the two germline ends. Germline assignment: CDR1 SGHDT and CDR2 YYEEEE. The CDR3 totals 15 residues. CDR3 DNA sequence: TGTGCCAGCAGCTTGACAACAGGCCGAGCCTACGAGCAGTACTTC. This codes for CASSLTTGRAYEQYF.

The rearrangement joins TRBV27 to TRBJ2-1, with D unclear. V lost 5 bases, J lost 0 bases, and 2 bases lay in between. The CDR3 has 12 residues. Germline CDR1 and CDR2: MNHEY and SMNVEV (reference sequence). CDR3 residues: CASSPSYNEQFF. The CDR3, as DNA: TGTGCCAGCAGTCCCTCCTACAATGAGCAGTTCTTC.

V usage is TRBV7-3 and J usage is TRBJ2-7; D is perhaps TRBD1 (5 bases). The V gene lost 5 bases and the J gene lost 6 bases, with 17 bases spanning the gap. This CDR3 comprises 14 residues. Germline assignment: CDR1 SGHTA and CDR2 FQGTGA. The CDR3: CASSHGRKDSEQYF. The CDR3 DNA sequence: TGTGCCAGCAGCCATGGACGGAAAGACAGCGAGCAGTACTTC.